The 17 T cell receptor beta chains listed next were all sequenced from one sample in a study of T-cell reconstitution after alpha-beta-depleted transplantation in children. A TCRbeta library incorporating unique molecular identifiers was prepared. One entry per CDR3 protein results from TCRdb running MiXCR on the PCR reads. Of more than 200,000 distinct CDR3 sequences listed, approximately 15% were seen once; the top ten hold around 45%. The material sequenced was PBMCs, mostly from graft donor cells, taken 360 days after TCRalphabeta/CD19-depleted stem cell transplant. These receptors were collected from a male patient between 2 and 15 years old who had a stem cell transplant for acute lymphoblastic leukemia, so the T cells may come from the graft donor.

The chain recombines TRBV4-3 with TRBJ2-3; 8 positions match TRBD1. The CDR3 length is 18 residues. Germline V gene sequence: CDR1 LGHNA, CDR2 YSLEER. With 4 bases clipped from V and 2 bases from J, the junction kept 14 bases outside the gene matches. The CDR3 here is CASSPRAGTGHFTDTQYF. The CDR3 DNA is TGCGCCAGCAGCCCGCGCGCCGGGACAGGACACTTCACAGATACGCAGTATTTT.

The genes are TRBV29-1 and TRBJ1-2, with D possibly being TRBD1 (5 bases). Germline CDR1 is SQVTM and CDR2 is ANQGSEA. Trimming took off 3 bases at V and 7 bases at J, with 15 bases between the two ends. This CDR3 has 13 residues. CDR3 coding DNA: TGCAGCGTTGATAAGGGGTTAGAAAGTGGCTACACCTTC. Amino acid sequence: CSVDKGLESGYTF.

The CDR3 reads CASSLIPGIATQYF. As DNA, the CDR3 is TGTGCCAGCAGTCTTATCCCAGGGATTGCGACCCAGTACTTC. The V and J genes are TRBV27 and TRBJ2-5; D is possibly TRBD1 (5 bases). This CDR3 region has 14 residues. V was pared by 5 bases and J by 7 bases, with 17 bases between. The germline V gene has CDR1 MNHEY and CDR2 SMNVEV (reference sequence).

V gene TRBV10-3 combines with J gene TRBJ2-3; TRBD2 aligns across 10 bases. Germline V lookup: CDR1 ENHRY, CDR2 SYGVKD. The ends lost 11 bases at V and 0 bases at J; junction bases unmatched: 8. The CDR3 length is 15 residues. The DNA for the CDR3 is TGTGCCGCCGCCGGGACTAGCGTTAGCACAGATACGCAGTATTTT. The encoded protein is CAAAGTSVSTDTQYF.

The V gene is TRBV6-1, the J gene TRBJ1-5; D uncertain. The CDR3 runs 14 residues. The germline CDR1 and CDR2 sequences are MNHNS and SASEGT. Trimming removed 8 bases from V and 7 bases from J, with 18 bases in between. DNA for the CDR3: TGTGCCAGCCTCAACTCGCAGGCAAAACAGCCCCAGCATTTT. It specifies CASLNSQAKQPQHF.

This sequence joins TRBV13 and TRBJ2-7; unclear D gene. The ends were cut back, 1 base at V and 5 bases at J, with 3 bases in the middle. The germline V gene encodes CDR1 PRHDT and CDR2 FYEKMQ (reference sequence). This CDR3 spans 11 amino acids. As DNA, the CDR3 is TGTGCCAGCAGCTTAGAGCACGAGCAGTACTTC. Translating gives CASSLEHEQYF.

This chain links TRBV3-1 with TRBJ1-1; weak D call: TRBD1 (6 bases). Trimming pared 4 bases from V and 8 bases from J, leaving 23 bases between. Germline loops: CDR1 LGHDT, CDR2 YNNKEL (reference sequence). This CDR3 comprises 16 residues. In nucleotides, the CDR3 is TGTGCCAGCAGCCGACGAACCCCGGCCGGACAGTTGGAAGCTTTCTTT. It encodes CASSRRTPAGQLEAFF.

The rearrangement uses TRBV11-2 and TRBJ2-7; weak D call: TRBD1 (5 bases). The CDR3 extends over 14 amino acids. Germline lookup yields CDR1 SGHAT and CDR2 FQNNGV. Trimming left V 2 bases short and J 1 base short, with 9 bases between. This CDR3 reads CASSLMDTSYEQYF. CDR3 coding DNA: TGTGCCAGCAGCTTAATGGACACTTCCTACGAGCAGTACTTC.

The J gene is TRBJ1-5, the V gene TRBV7-9; D unclear. V shed 5 bases and J shed 2 bases, with 10 bases lying between them. The CDR3 has 14 residues. Germline CDR1 is SEHNR and CDR2 is FQNEAQ (reference sequence). The CDR3 nucleotides are TGTGCCAGCAGCCCATTGGACCGCAATCAGCCCCAGCATTTT. It encodes CASSPLDRNQPQHF.

This clonotype was detected ten times or more. The V gene is TRBV20-1, the J gene TRBJ2-7; maybe TRBD2 (6 bases). The CDR3 has 16 amino acids. Germline V lookup: CDR1 DFQATT, CDR2 SNEGSKA (reference sequence). Trimming took off 0 bases at V and 2 bases at J, with 17 bases between the two ends. CDR3 nucleotide sequence: TGCAGTGCTAGAGACCTCGGGAGCAGTTATGCCTACGAGCAGTACTTC. Translation gives CSARDLGSSYAYEQYF.

This clonotype showed up just a few times. V and J are TRBV30 and TRBJ2-4; D remains unclear. The CDR3 is made up of 11 amino acids. The V and J ends lost 0 bases and 7 bases respectively, with 4 bases between them. Germline V CDR1 and CDR2: GTSNPN, SVGIG (reference sequence). For the CDR3, the DNA is TGTGCCTGGAGTGTACTTAACATTCAGTACTTC. It yields the protein CAWSVLNIQYF.

The V and J genes are TRBV6-5 and TRBJ2-2; D unclear. Germline V lookup: CDR1 MNHEY, CDR2 SVGAGI. The CDR3 consists of 12 residues. The V end lost 11 bases, the J end lost 5 bases, and 12 bases lay between the germline ends. CDR3 sequence: CAVQRVTGELFF. The CDR3 nucleotides are TGTGCCGTCCAACGAGTTACCGGGGAGCTGTTTTTT.

This clonotype appeared a single time. The CDR3 nucleotides read TGTGCCAGCAGCCCCGGGACAGGGGACCAAGAGACCCAGTACTTC. This codes for CASSPGTGDQETQYF. This chain connects TRBV7-6 to TRBJ2-5; the match to TRBD1 covers 10 bases. Germline trimming cut 5 bases from V and 0 bases from J; bases unmatched to any gene: 3. This CDR3 region has 15 residues. Germline assignment: CDR1 SGHVS and CDR2 FNYEAQ.

This clonotype occurred many times. V usage is TRBV12-5 and J usage is TRBJ2-1; D is undetermined. Germline V gene sequence: CDR1 LGHNT, CDR2 FRNRAP. Trimming pared 3 bases from V and 10 bases from J, leaving 13 bases between. CDR3 size: 13 residues. This chain's CDR3 is CASGFTERWEQFF. CDR3 sequence (DNA): TGTGCTAGTGGTTTTACGGAAAGGTGGGAGCAGTTCTTC.

In its sample, this clonotype was seen a few times. J is TRBJ1-2 and V is TRBV6-2 or TRBV6-3, with a tentative D call TRBD1 (5 bases). V was shortened by 0 bases and J by 2 bases, with 7 bases between the two germline ends. This CDR3 comprises 14 residues. Germline loops: CDR1 MNHEY, CDR2 SVGEGT. CDR3 sequence: CASSYSTANYGYTF. CDR3 nucleotide sequence: TGTGCCAGCAGTTACTCGACAGCGAACTATGGCTACACCTTC.

The chain couples TRBV27 to TRBJ1-2; 12 bases map to TRBD1. J lost 4 bases, V lost 4 bases, and 7 bases had no gene match. The CDR3 is 16 amino acids. Germline CDR1 is MNHEY and CDR2 is SMNVEV (reference sequence). The CDR3 DNA reads as TGTGCCAGCAGTTCCTGGGACAGGGGGCAAAGCTATGGCTACACCTTC. It specifies CASSSWDRGQSYGYTF.

This clonotype was found a few times. The V call is TRBV7-2, the J call TRBJ2-1; 9 nucleotides match TRBD2. The germline gives CDR1 SGHTA, CDR2 FQGNSA. The CDR3 has 16 amino acids. V was clipped by 1 base and J by 9 bases; unmatched bases: 10. CDR3 bases: TGTGCCAGCAGCTTAGGTAGGACTAGCGCCGGCGGTGAGCAGTTCTTC. It codes for CASSLGRTSAGGEQFF.